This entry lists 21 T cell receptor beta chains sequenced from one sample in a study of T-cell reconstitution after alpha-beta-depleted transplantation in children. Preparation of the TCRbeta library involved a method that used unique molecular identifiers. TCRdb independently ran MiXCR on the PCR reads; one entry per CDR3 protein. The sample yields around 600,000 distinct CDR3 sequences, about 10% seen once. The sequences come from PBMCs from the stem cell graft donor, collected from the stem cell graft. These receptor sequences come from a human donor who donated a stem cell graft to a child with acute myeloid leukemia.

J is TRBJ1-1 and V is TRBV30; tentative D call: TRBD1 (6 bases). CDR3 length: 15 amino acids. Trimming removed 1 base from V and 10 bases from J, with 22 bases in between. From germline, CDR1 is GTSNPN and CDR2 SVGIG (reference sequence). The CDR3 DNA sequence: TGTGCCTGGAGTGCCTCGAGGGACATCCGGAAGGTAGCTTTCTTT. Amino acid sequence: CAWSASRDIRKVAFF.

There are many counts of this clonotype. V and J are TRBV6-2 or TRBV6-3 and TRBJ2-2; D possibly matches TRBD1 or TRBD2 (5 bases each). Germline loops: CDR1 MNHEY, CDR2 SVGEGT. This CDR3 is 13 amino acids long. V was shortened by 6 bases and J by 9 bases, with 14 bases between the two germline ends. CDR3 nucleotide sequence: TGTGCCAGCAGACTATCAGGGAGTTGGGAGCTGTTTTTT. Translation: CASRLSGSWELFF.

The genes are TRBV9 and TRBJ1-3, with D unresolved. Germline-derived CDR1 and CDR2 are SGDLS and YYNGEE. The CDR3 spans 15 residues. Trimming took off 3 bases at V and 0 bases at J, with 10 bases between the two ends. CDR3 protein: CASSADRSSGNTIYF. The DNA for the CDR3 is TGTGCCAGCAGCGCTGATCGGTCCTCTGGAAACACCATATATTTT.

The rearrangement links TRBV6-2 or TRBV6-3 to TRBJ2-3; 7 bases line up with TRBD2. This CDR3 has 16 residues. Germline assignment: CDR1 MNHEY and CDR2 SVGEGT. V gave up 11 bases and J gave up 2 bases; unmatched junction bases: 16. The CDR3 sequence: CAGSPTGRETTDTQYF. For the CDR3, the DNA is TGTGCCGGATCCCCCACGGGGCGGGAGACCACAGATACGCAGTATTTT.

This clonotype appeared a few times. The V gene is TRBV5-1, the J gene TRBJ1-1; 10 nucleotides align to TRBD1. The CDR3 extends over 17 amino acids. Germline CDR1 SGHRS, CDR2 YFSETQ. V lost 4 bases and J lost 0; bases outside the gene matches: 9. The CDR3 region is CASSRGTGVQLNTEAFF. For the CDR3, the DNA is TGCGCCAGCAGCCGAGGGACAGGGGTGCAGTTGAACACTGAAGCTTTCTTT.

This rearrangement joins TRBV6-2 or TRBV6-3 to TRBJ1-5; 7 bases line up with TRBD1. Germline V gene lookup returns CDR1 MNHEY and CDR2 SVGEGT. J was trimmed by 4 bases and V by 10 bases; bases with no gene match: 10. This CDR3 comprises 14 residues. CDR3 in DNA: TGTGCCACCAAAGTCGGCAGGGGGAATCAGCCCCAGCATTTT. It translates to CATKVGRGNQPQHF.

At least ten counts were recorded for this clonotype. The CDR3 DNA reads as TGCAGTGCTAAACCTCTAGCGTACAGCTACAATGAGCAGTTCTTC. It encodes CSAKPLAYSYNEQFF. The chain uses TRBV20-1 and TRBJ2-1, with D possibly matching TRBD2 (6 bases). There are 15 residues in the CDR3. V was trimmed by 4 bases and J by 3 bases, leaving 16 bases between them. Germline CDR1 and CDR2: DFQATT and SNEGSKA (reference sequence).

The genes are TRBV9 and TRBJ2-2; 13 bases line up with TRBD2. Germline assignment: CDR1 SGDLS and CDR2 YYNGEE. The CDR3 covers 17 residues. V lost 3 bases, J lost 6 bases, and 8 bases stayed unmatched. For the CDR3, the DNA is TGTGCCAGCAGCGCCGCTAGGACTAGCGGGAGAGCCGGGGAGCTGTTTTTT. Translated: CASSAARTSGRAGELFF.

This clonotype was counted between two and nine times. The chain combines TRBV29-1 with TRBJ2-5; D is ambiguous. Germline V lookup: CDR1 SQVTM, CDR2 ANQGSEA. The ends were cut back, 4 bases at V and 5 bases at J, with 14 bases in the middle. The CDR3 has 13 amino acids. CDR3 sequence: CSVGPEGPETQYF. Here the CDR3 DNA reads TGCAGCGTTGGGCCGGAAGGGCCTGAGACCCAGTACTTC.

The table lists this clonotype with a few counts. CDR3 residues: CSATIEGESGRGDTQYF. The CDR3 DNA sequence: TGCAGTGCCACTATAGAGGGAGAGAGCGGGAGAGGAGATACGCAGTATTTT. This rearrangement joins TRBV20-1 to TRBJ2-3; TRBD2 agrees at 8 bases. V lost 6 bases and J lost 5; bases outside the gene matches: 19. Germline values: CDR1 DFQATT, CDR2 SNEGSKA (reference sequence). This CDR3 has 17 amino acids.

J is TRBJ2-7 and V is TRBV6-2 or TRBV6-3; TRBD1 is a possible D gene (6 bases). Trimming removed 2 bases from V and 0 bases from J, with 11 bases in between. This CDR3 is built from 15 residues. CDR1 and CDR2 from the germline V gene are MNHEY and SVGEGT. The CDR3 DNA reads TGTGCCAGCAGTTACGGGACACCCCTCTCCTACGAGCAGTACTTC. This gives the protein CASSYGTPLSYEQYF.

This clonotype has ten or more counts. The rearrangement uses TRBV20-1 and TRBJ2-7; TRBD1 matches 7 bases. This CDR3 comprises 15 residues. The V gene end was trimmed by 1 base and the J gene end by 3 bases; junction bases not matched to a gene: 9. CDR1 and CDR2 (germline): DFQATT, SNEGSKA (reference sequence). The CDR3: CSARVPGGESYEQYF. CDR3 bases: TGCAGTGCTAGAGTACCAGGGGGAGAAAGCTACGAGCAGTACTTC.

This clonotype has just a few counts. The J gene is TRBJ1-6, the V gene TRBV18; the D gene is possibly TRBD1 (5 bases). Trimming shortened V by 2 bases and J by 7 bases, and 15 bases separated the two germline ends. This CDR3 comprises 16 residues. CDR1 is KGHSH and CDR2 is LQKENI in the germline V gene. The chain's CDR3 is CASSPLSGTRNSPLHF. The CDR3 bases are TGTGCCAGCTCACCATTATCGGGGACCCGAAATTCACCCCTCCACTTT.

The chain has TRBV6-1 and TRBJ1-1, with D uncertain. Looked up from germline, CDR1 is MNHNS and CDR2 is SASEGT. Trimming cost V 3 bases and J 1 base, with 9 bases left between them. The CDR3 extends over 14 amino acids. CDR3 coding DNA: TGTGCCAGCAGTGATTACACTTCGAACACTGAAGCTTTCTTT. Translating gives CASSDYTSNTEAFF.

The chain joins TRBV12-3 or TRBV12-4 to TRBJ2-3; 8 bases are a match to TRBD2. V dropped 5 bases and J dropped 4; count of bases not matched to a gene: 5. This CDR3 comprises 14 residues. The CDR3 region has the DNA TGTGCCAGCAGTCAAAGCGGGAGCCCAGATACGCAGTATTTT. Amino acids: CASSQSGSPDTQYF.

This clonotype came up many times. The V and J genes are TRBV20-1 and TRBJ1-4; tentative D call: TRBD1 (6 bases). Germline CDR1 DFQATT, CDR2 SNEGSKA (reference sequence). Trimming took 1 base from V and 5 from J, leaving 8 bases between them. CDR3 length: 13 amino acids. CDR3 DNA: TGCAGTGCTAGAGGGCAGGGGAATGAAAAACTGTTTTTT. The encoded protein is CSARGQGNEKLFF.

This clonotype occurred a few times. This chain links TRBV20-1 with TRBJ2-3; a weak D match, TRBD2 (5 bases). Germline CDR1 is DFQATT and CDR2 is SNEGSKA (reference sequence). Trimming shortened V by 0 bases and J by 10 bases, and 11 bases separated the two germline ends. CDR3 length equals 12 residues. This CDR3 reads CSARDPARAQYF. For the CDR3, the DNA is TGCAGTGCTAGAGATCCCGCGAGGGCGCAGTATTTT.

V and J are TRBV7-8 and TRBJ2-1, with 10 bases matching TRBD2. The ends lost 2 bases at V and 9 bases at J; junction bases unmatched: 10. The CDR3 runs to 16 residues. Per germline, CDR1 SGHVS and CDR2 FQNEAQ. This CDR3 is CASSLIRASGGGEQFF. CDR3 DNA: TGTGCCAGCAGCTTAATCAGGGCTAGCGGGGGCGGTGAGCAGTTCTTC.

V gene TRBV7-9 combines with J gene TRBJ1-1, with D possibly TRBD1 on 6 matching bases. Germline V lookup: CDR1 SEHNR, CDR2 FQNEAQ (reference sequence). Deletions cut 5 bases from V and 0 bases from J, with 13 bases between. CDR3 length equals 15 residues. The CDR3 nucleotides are TGTGCCAGCAGCGGCCCGGGACATCTGAACACTGAAGCTTTCTTT. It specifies CASSGPGHLNTEAFF.

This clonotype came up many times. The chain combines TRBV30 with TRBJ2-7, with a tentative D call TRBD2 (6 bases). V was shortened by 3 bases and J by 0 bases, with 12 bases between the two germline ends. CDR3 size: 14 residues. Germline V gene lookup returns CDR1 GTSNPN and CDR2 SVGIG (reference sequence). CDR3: CAWRKLAASYEQYF. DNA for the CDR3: TGTGCCTGGAGGAAATTAGCGGCCTCCTACGAGCAGTACTTC.

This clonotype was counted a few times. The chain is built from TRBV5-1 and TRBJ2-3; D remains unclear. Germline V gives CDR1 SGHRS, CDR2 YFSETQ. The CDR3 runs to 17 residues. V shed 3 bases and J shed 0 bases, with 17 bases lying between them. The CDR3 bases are TGCGCCAGCAGCTACATCATCTCGGGCACTAGCACAGATACGCAGTATTTT. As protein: CASSYIISGTSTDTQYF.